The T cell receptor (beta chain) under discussion was sequenced for a study of circulating tumor DNA in untreated peripheral T-cell lymphoma. Before treatment, baseline tumor tissue was collected for sequencing. Profiled with immunoSEQ multiplex PCR; TCRdb holds only in-frame clones, not every one. The sample records 6,000 or so clones, about 80% being singletons. The ends were cut back, 2 bases at V and 4 bases at J, with 11 bases in the middle. This CDR3 is built from 14 residues. Per germline, CDR1 MDHEN and CDR2 SYDVKM. A few counts support this clone. Input material: tumor tissue. The clonotype was recovered from a human donor with peripheral T-cell lymphoma. The chain couples TRBV28 to TRBJ1-1, with D hard to call. The DNA for the CDR3 is TGTGCCAGCAGTTTAGGTTCCTGGGGCACTGAAGCTTTCTTT. It translates to CASSLGSWGTEAFF.